The 27 T cell receptor beta chains below come from one sample, sequenced in a study of identical twins. TCRdb reanalysed the 5' RACE reads using MiXCR and keeps one entry per CDR3 protein. The sample records fewer than 800,000 distinct CDR3 sequences, under 8.5% being singletons. The same data also went into a second study, on yellow fever vaccine responses in identical twins.

The source material was PBMCs. These receptors were collected from a woman aged 18-29 years in good health.

The sample holds a few counts of this clonotype. V gene TRBV20-1 combines with J gene TRBJ2-1; 9 nucleotides match TRBD2. CDR3 size: 15 residues. Germline V CDR1 and CDR2: DFQATT, SNEGSKA (reference sequence). The ends lost 6 bases at V and 0 bases at J; junction bases unmatched: 6. CDR3 DNA: TGCAGTGCGGCTCTAGCGGGGCTCTCCTACAATGAGCAGTTCTTC. Translation gives CSAALAGLSYNEQFF.

The sample holds a few counts of this clonotype. V is TRBV20-1 and J is TRBJ1-3, with D maybe TRBD1 (5 bases). The V gene lost 2 bases and the J gene lost 2 bases, with 7 bases spanning the gap. Germline loops: CDR1 DFQATT, CDR2 SNEGSKA (reference sequence). The CDR3 spans 13 residues. Here the CDR3 DNA reads TGCAGTGCTAGAAACAGGCCTGGAAACACCATATATTTT. This sequence encodes CSARNRPGNTIYF.

The rearrangement uses TRBV5-1 and TRBJ2-5; 7 nucleotides agree with TRBD1. CDR3 length: 14 amino acids. Germline-derived CDR1 and CDR2 are SGHRS and YFSETQ. J gave up 5 bases and V 1 base, and 5 bases lay outside the gene matches. CDR3 residues: CASSLTGVGETQYF. CDR3 DNA sequence: TGCGCCAGCAGCTTGACAGGGGTCGGGGAGACCCAGTACTTC.

This clonotype was found a few times. V gene TRBV3-1 combines with J gene TRBJ2-3; maybe TRBD2 (6 bases). Deletions cut 3 bases from V and 6 bases from J, with 22 bases between. CDR1 and CDR2 from the germline V gene are LGHDT and YNNKEL (reference sequence). The CDR3 is 17 residues long. The CDR3 coding sequence is TGTGCCAGCAGCCAGGAACCAAGCGGGCTCCTGGGGGATACGCAGTATTTT. Residues: CASSQEPSGLLGDTQYF.

There are many counts of this clonotype. J is TRBJ1-6 and V is TRBV20-1; 10 nucleotides agree with TRBD1. The CDR3 totals 14 residues. V lost 3 bases, J lost 10 bases, and 6 bases stayed unmatched. Germline V gives CDR1 DFQATT, CDR2 SNEGSKA (reference sequence). CDR3 region: CSASPPTGGSPLHF. The DNA of the CDR3 is TGCAGTGCTAGCCCGCCGACAGGGGGCTCACCCCTCCACTTT.

The chain uses TRBV5-5 and TRBJ2-1, with D possibly being TRBD2 (7 bases). The CDR3 is made up of 15 amino acids. Looked up from germline, CDR1 is SGHKS and CDR2 is YYEKEE (reference sequence). The V end was cut by 6 bases, the J end by 1 base, with 14 bases between. The CDR3 sequence is CASTDSGNSYNEQFF. The CDR3 coding sequence is TGTGCCAGCACGGACAGCGGGAATTCCTACAATGAGCAGTTCTTC.

This clonotype was observed at least ten times. The J gene is TRBJ1-2, the V gene TRBV9, with a tentative D call TRBD1 (6 bases). Looked up from germline, CDR1 is SGDLS and CDR2 is YYNGEE. CDR3 length: 14 residues. V was pared by 0 bases and J by 8 bases, with 14 bases between. CDR3 coding DNA: TGTGCCAGCAGCGTAGAACACAGGGCGGGAGGCTACACCTTC. It yields the protein CASSVEHRAGGYTF.

The gene calls are TRBV9 and TRBJ2-1; 7 nucleotides align to TRBD2. The junction had 21 bases not matched to a gene; V was cut back by 10 bases and J by 5 bases. In germline, CDR1 is SGDLS, CDR2 YYNGEE. CDR3 length equals 17 residues. DNA for the CDR3: TGTGCCTGCTCCAAAGGGGTTTGGGGGGGACCTAACAATGAGCAGTTCTTC. As protein: CACSKGVWGGPNNEQFF.

Comment on this clonotype: A much larger clonotype is one base distant, so this may be a read error. The V and J genes are TRBV5-5 and TRBJ2-1; 10 bases are a match to TRBD2. CDR1 is SGHKS and CDR2 is YYEKEE in the germline V gene (reference sequence). With 7 bases clipped from V and 5 bases from J, the junction kept 12 bases outside the gene matches. This CDR3 comprises 16 residues. The CDR3 nucleotides read TGTGCCAGCGGCCTTTTAGCGGGAGGATCCCACAATGAGCAGTTCTTC. It specifies CASGLLAGGSHNEQFF.

The rearrangement uses TRBV2 and TRBJ2-7, with 9 bases lining up with TRBD1. Germline V lookup: CDR1 SNHLY, CDR2 FYNNEI. The CDR3 length is 15 residues. V lost 3 bases to trimming and J lost 6 bases; unmatched junction nucleotides: 9. The CDR3 here is CASSDPGTGTSEQYF. The CDR3 DNA sequence: TGTGCCAGCAGTGATCCCGGGACAGGGACCAGCGAGCAGTACTTC.

This clonotype was recorded at least ten times. The chain is built from TRBV20-1 and TRBJ2-3; TRBD2 aligns across 7 bases. The CDR3 spans 16 residues. Germline values: CDR1 DFQATT, CDR2 SNEGSKA (reference sequence). V was clipped by 6 bases and J by 0 bases; unmatched bases: 12. CDR3 sequence (DNA): TGCAGTGCCGAACCTCTAGCGGAGTGGAGCACAGATACGCAGTATTTT. Protein: CSAEPLAEWSTDTQYF.

This clonotype has ten or more counts. The chain couples TRBV6-5 to TRBJ1-2; tentative D call: TRBD1 (6 bases). The length of the CDR3 is 16 residues. With 0 bases removed from V and 2 bases from J, the gap between germline ends came to 13 bases. Germline CDR1 MNHEY, CDR2 SVGAGI. CDR3: CASSYSTGYINYGYTF. The CDR3 nucleotides are TGTGCCAGCAGTTACTCCACAGGGTATATCAACTATGGCTACACCTTC.

The rearrangement uses TRBV7-6 and TRBJ1-2, with TRBD1 matching 7 bases. The CDR3 extends over 13 amino acids. The V and J ends lost 5 bases and 8 bases, in that order; junction bases with no gene match: 8. The germline gives CDR1 SGHVS, CDR2 FNYEAQ. The CDR3 DNA reads as TGTGCCAGCAGCGGCCGGGACAGTTACGGCTACACCTTC. The encoded protein is CASSGRDSYGYTF.

V gene TRBV12-5 combines with J gene TRBJ2-3; no firm D call. CDR3 size: 14 residues. Germline assignment: CDR1 LGHNT and CDR2 FRNRAP. Deletions cut 1 base from V and 0 bases from J, with 5 bases between. CDR3 in DNA: TGTGCTAGTGGTTTGGAGCTGAGCACAGATACGCAGTATTTT. Amino acids: CASGLELSTDTQYF.

V gene TRBV29-1 combines with J gene TRBJ2-7, with D perhaps assigned TRBD1 or TRBD2 (5 bases each). The germline CDR1 and CDR2 sequences are SQVTM and ANQGSEA. The CDR3 contains 11 residues. V shed 3 bases and J shed 13 bases, with 16 bases lying between them. The CDR3 spells CSVELNGDVYV. Written as DNA, the CDR3 is TGCAGCGTTGAGTTGAATGGGGACGTATACGTC.

This clonotype was found a few times. J is TRBJ1-1 and V is TRBV10-1; a weak D match, TRBD1 (5 bases). CDR1 is WNHNN and CDR2 is SYGVQD in the germline V gene (reference sequence). There are 17 residues in the CDR3. V was shortened by 3 bases and J by 1 base, with 18 bases between the two germline ends. The CDR3 DNA follows: TGCGCCAGCAGTGAAGGGGAACCGGGACTCAGGAACACTGAAGCTTTCTTT. It encodes CASSEGEPGLRNTEAFF.

This clonotype was detected only a few times. The V and J genes are TRBV29-1 and TRBJ2-3, with D unclear. From germline, CDR1 is SQVTM and CDR2 ANQGSEA. The CDR3 totals 14 residues. With 4 bases removed from V and 1 base from J, the gap between germline ends came to 12 bases. The CDR3 region has the DNA TGCAGCGTTGTCGACGGAACTCGCACAGATACGCAGTATTTT. Translation gives CSVVDGTRTDTQYF.

The chain combines TRBV9 with TRBJ2-7, with 8 nucleotides matching TRBD1. This CDR3 is 17 amino acids long. In germline, CDR1 is SGDLS, CDR2 YYNGEE. Trimming took 0 bases from V and 4 from J; bases not matched to a gene: 12. The CDR3, as DNA: TGTGCCAGCAGCGTAGGACCAGGGGGCAGGGGGAGGTACGAGCAGTACTTC. This translates into CASSVGPGGRGRYEQYF.

This clonotype was found many times. This chain links TRBV4-1 with TRBJ2-1; perhaps TRBD1 as D (8 bases). The CDR3 spans 18 residues. Germline V gene data show CDR1 as MGHRA and CDR2 as YSYEKL. V was clipped by 1 base and J by 2 bases, with 18 bases between them. CDR3 coding DNA: TGCGCCAGCAGCCAAGTTACCCAAACAGGGGGGGCCTACAATGAGCAGTTCTTC. Translating gives CASSQVTQTGGAYNEQFF.

About this clonotype: With only one base between it and a far larger clone, this is likely a read error. The genes are TRBV28 and TRBJ2-1, with 11 bases matching TRBD2. The trim removed 6 bases at V and 3 bases at J, leaving 4 bases unmatched. CDR1 MDHEN and CDR2 SYDVKM come from the germline V gene. The CDR3 is 15 residues long. In DNA form, the CDR3 reads TGTGCCAGCAGATTAGGGACTAGCGGCTACAATGAGCAGTTCTTC. Amino acid sequence: CASRLGTSGYNEQFF.

J is TRBJ2-1 and V is TRBV5-6, with D possibly matching TRBD1 (6 bases). Trimming pared 0 bases from V and 10 bases from J, leaving 11 bases between. The CDR3 loop spans 13 amino acids. Per the germline V gene, CDR1 is SGHDT and CDR2 is YYEEEE. The CDR3 is CASSLEVGAEQFF. As DNA, the CDR3 is TGTGCCAGCAGCTTGGAGGTGGGGGCGGAGCAGTTCTTC. Using reference TRBV5-6 and TRBJ2-1 for the parts outside the CDR3, the full variable domain is DAGVTQSPTHLIKTRGQQVTLRCSPKSGHDTVSWYQQALGQGPQFIFQYYEEEERQRGNFPDRFSGHQFPNYSSELNVNALLLGDSALYLCASSLEVGAEQFFGPGTRLTVL.

V and J are TRBV6-1 and TRBJ1-3; TRBD1 matches 8 bases. Germline assignment: CDR1 MNHNS and CDR2 SASEGT. Germline trimming cut 10 bases from V and 3 bases from J; bases unmatched to any gene: 5. CDR3 length: 13 residues. The chain's CDR3 is CAISDRGGNTIYF. The DNA of the CDR3 is TGTGCCATTTCAGACAGGGGTGGAAACACCATATATTTT.

This clonotype was found many times. The chain has TRBV5-1 and TRBJ1-1; TRBD1 aligns across 11 bases. The CDR3 consists of 16 residues. The germline gives CDR1 SGHRS, CDR2 YFSETQ. The V segment lost 0 bases and the J segment 3 bases; nucleotides outside the gene matches: 4. As DNA, the CDR3 is TGCGCCAGCAGCTTGGAGGGGACAGGGGGGTACACTGAAGCTTTCTTT. Amino acid sequence: CASSLEGTGGYTEAFF.

This clonotype was observed at least ten times. As DNA, the CDR3 is TGTGCCAGCAGTTTTACATCCTCCCCCACAGATACGCAGTATTTT. Protein product: CASSFTSSPTDTQYF. V and J are TRBV12-3 or TRBV12-4 and TRBJ2-3, with D unresolved. With 3 bases removed from V and 2 bases from J, the gap between germline ends came to 12 bases. The CDR3 contains 15 residues.

This clonotype occurred a few times. This chain uses TRBV7-9 with TRBJ2-7, with 7 positions matching TRBD1. The V segment lost 1 base and the J segment 7 bases; nucleotides outside the gene matches: 7. Germline lookup yields CDR1 SEHNR and CDR2 FQNEAQ (reference sequence). There are 14 residues in the CDR3. CDR3 in DNA: TGTGCCAGCAGCTTAGGACAGGGAGCGAGTGAGCAGTACGTC. Protein: CASSLGQGASEQYV.

This clonotype came up many times. The chain links TRBV28 to TRBJ2-3; D remains unclear. The germline V gene has CDR1 MDHEN and CDR2 SYDVKM. V was trimmed by 5 bases and J by 4 bases, leaving 7 bases between them. This CDR3 has 12 residues. Here the CDR3 reads CASSQLPDTQYF. The CDR3 DNA sequence: TGTGCCAGCAGTCAGCTTCCAGATACGCAGTATTTT.

V gene TRBV7-6 combines with J gene TRBJ1-4; a weak D match, TRBD1 (5 bases). Germline CDR1 reads SGHVS; CDR2 reads FNYEAQ. Trimming stripped 5 bases from V and 0 bases from J, with 16 bases between. This CDR3 spans 17 amino acids. The CDR3 sequence: CASSRIWGDPTNEKLFF. DNA for the CDR3: TGTGCCAGCAGCCGCATTTGGGGGGATCCAACTAATGAAAAACTGTTTTTT.